This TCR beta chain was obtained from a study of control samples from healthy donors and cancer patients. Trimming removed 4 bases from V and 5 bases from J, with 23 bases in between. The CDR3 is made up of 17 amino acids. Germline-derived CDR1 and CDR2 are MGHRA and YSYEKL. Clones were sequenced by immunoSEQ multiplex PCR, and TCRdb holds only the in-frame ones, with some missing. In the table there are more than 100,000 clones, approximately 88% of which are singletons. The genes are TRBV4-1 and TRBJ1-1; a possible D gene is TRBD1 (6 bases). The receptor was isolated from a man aged 40-50 years in good health. The source material was blood. The CDR3 coding sequence is TGCGCCAGCAGCCGGCTACTCGGCGGGGGCGCGGGAACTGAAGCTTTCTTT. Amino acids: CASSRLLGGGAGTEAFF.